This entry lists 20 T cell receptor beta chains sequenced from one sample in a study of read filtering for tumor transcriptome and immune sequencing. From roughly 0.4 ug of RNA, a library with molecular barcoded alpha/delta and beta/gamma adaptors was made. TCRdb analysed the reads with MiXCR anew, one entry per CDR3 protein. The table shows tens of thousands of distinct CDR3 sequences, with roughly 18% occurring only once. Sequencing used a population of CD138-negative cells sorted from bone marrow. The receptors here all came from a donor at least 40 years old with multiple myeloma.

This clonotype has ten or more counts. The chain couples TRBV12-3 or TRBV12-4 to TRBJ1-5; 7 bases match TRBD1. The junction had 9 bases not matched to a gene; V was cut back by 3 bases and J by 7 bases. The CDR3 length is 15 residues. The DNA of the CDR3 is TGTGCCAGCAGTTTTAGACAGGGAGGGGACCAGCCCCAGCATTTT. It codes for CASSFRQGGDQPQHF.

This clonotype is a singleton in its sample. A read error likely explains this, since a far larger clone differs by one base. The chain combines TRBV6-8 with TRBJ2-1; 13 positions match TRBD2. The CDR3 spans 15 residues. The germline CDR1 and CDR2 sequences are MNHGY and SAAAGT. In nucleotides, the CDR3 is TGTGCCAGCAGTAAACTAGCGGGAGGGCCTAATGGGCAGTTCTTC. Protein: CASSKLAGGPNGQFF.

At least ten counts were recorded for this clonotype. The chain recombines TRBV28 with TRBJ1-1; D gene ambiguous. Between the trimmed V and J ends, which lost 1 base and 1 base, there was a span of 7 bases. The CDR3 is made up of 14 amino acids. Germline CDR1 and CDR2: MDHEN and SYDVKM. The CDR3 protein is CASSLSYRNTEAFF. CDR3 coding DNA: TGTGCCAGCAGTTTATCCTACAGGAACACTGAAGCTTTCTTT.

On this clonotype itself: With a far larger clone one base away, a read error is the likely cause. The chain has TRBV5-1 and TRBJ2-7, with D maybe TRBD1 (6 bases). The CDR3 consists of 14 residues. Germline values: CDR1 SGHRS, CDR2 YFSETQ. The CDR3: CVSSLWDTVYEQYF. The CDR3 nucleotides read TGTGTCAGCAGCCTATGGGACACCGTCTACGAGCAGTACTTC.

This clonotype appeared many times. The rearrangement links TRBV20-1 to TRBJ2-1; 12 bases line up with TRBD2. CDR1 is DFQATT and CDR2 is SNEGSKA in the germline V gene (reference sequence). The junction had 6 bases not matched to a gene; V was cut back by 3 bases and J by 6 bases. The CDR3 has 15 amino acids. CDR3 DNA: TGCAGTGCTAGGGTTCTAGCGGGGGGGTTCAATGAGCAGTTCTTC. It yields the protein CSARVLAGGFNEQFF.

Comment on this clonotype: A much larger clonotype is one base distant, so this may be a read error. The chain combines TRBV5-6 with TRBJ1-3; TRBD1 agrees at 10 bases. This CDR3 is 17 amino acids long. With V trimmed by 4 bases and J by 3 bases, 10 bases remained unmatched. The V gene's germline CDR1 is SGHDT and CDR2 YYEEEE. The CDR3 sequence is CASSASTGGLLGNTIYF. The CDR3 region has the DNA TGTGCCAGCAGCGCGTCGACAGGGGGCCTTCTTGGAAACACCATATATTTT.

In its sample, this clonotype is medium-sized. The rearrangement uses TRBV21-1 and TRBJ2-1; the D call TRBD2 from the table was never checked on the DNA. TRBV21-1 is assigned pseudogene status. There are 16 residues in the CDR3. CDR3 bases: TGTGCCAACTTGGGACTAGCGGGAGGGAAGTACAATGAGCAGTTCTTC. It is translated as CANLGLAGGKYNEQFF.

This sequence joins TRBV3-1 and TRBJ2-5; 9 nucleotides line up with TRBD2. The ends lost 3 bases at V and 5 bases at J; junction bases unmatched: 4. The CDR3 length is 14 residues. The germline V gene encodes CDR1 LGHDT and CDR2 YNNKEL (reference sequence). CDR3 nucleotides: TGTGCCAGCAGCCATGGACTAGCGAGCGAGACCCAGTACTTC. It codes for CASSHGLASETQYF.

Turning to this clonotype: A much more abundant neighbour one base away suggests this may be a read error. The rearrangement links TRBV6-2 or TRBV6-3 to TRBJ2-5; the D is unclear. The CDR3 extends over 13 amino acids. V lost 8 bases to trimming and J lost 1 base, with 11 bases between them. Germline V gene data show CDR1 as MNHEY and CDR2 as SVGEGT. DNA of the CDR3: TGTGCCAGCGGTCGTCTAGTCCAAGAGACCCAGTACTTC. It translates to CASGRLVQETQYF.

This clonotype has a count of ten or more. The chain joins TRBV20-1 to TRBJ1-5; D perhaps matches TRBD1 (6 bases). There are 15 residues in the CDR3. Germline assignment: CDR1 DFQATT and CDR2 SNEGSKA (reference sequence). Trimming took 5 bases from V and 2 from J, leaving 16 bases between them. CDR3 loop: CSARLTGMGNQPQHF. In DNA form, the CDR3 reads TGCAGTGCTCGACTCACAGGGATGGGCAATCAGCCCCAGCATTTT.

CDR3 loop: CASSEGGGTDTQYF. CDR3 nucleotide sequence: TGTGCCAGCAGTGAGGGGGGGGGCACAGATACGCAGTATTTT. V gene TRBV6-1 combines with J gene TRBJ2-3; TRBD2 aligns across 7 bases. The CDR3 extends over 14 amino acids. Germline CDR1 is MNHNS and CDR2 is SASEGT. J gave up 1 base and V 3 bases, and 1 base lay outside the gene matches.

This clonotype is medium-sized by share. This chain connects TRBV7-6 to TRBJ2-7; possible D gene TRBD1, 6 bases. CDR3 size: 11 residues. Trimming removed 5 bases from V and 7 bases from J, with 9 bases in between. From germline, CDR1 is SGHVS and CDR2 FNYEAQ. The CDR3 sequence is CASSPGQEQYF. In nucleotides, the CDR3 is TGTGCCAGCAGCCCCGGACAGGAGCAGTACTTC.

This clonotype was picked up many times. CDR3 DNA: TGTGCCAGCAGACCAGAACTCGACAGGGGAGAGACCCAGTACTTC. Encoded protein: CASRPELDRGETQYF. The chain is built from TRBV7-9 and TRBJ2-5, with 8 bases lining up with TRBD1. Germline-derived CDR1 and CDR2 are SEHNR and FQNEAQ (reference sequence). V lost 6 bases and J lost 4; bases outside the gene matches: 10. This CDR3 spans 15 amino acids.

This clonotype was detected ten times or more. The chain is built from TRBV20-1 and TRBJ2-6, with D perhaps matching TRBD1 (6 bases). V lost 8 bases to trimming and J lost 0 bases, with 23 bases between them. The CDR3 spans 18 residues. Germline CDR1 DFQATT, CDR2 SNEGSKA (reference sequence). The CDR3 sequence is CSTTPRDKWISGANVLTF. CDR3 nucleotide sequence: TGCAGTACCACCCCCCGGGACAAATGGATCTCTGGGGCCAACGTCCTGACTTTC.

This clonotype has ten or more counts. A much bigger clone sits one base away, suggesting this may be a read error. Given the absence of the conserved phenylalanine or tryptophan at the CDR3 end, a read error is likely. V is TRBV28 and J is TRBJ2-7; D uncertain. V lost 6 bases and J lost 0, with 15 bases in between. CDR1 and CDR2 from the germline V gene are MDHEN and SYDVKM. This CDR3 has 15 residues. In nucleotides, the CDR3 is TGTGCCAGCAGGCCCCCTACCTGGAGCTCCTACGAGCAGTACTAC. This gives the protein CASRPPTWSSYEQYY.

This clonotype has ten or more counts. This chain uses TRBV29-1 with TRBJ2-3, with TRBD2 matching over 13 bases. The ends lost 0 bases at V and 4 bases at J; junction bases unmatched: 4. The CDR3 spans 16 residues. CDR1 is SQVTM, CDR2 ANQGSEA, per germline. CDR3 coding DNA: TGCAGCGTTGAAGATCGGACTAGCGGGAGTTCAGATACGCAGTATTTT. Its translation is CSVEDRTSGSSDTQYF.

There are many counts of this clonotype. In DNA form, the CDR3 reads TGTGCCAGCAGTCTAGTAAGCGAAGAGACCCAGTACTTC. Its protein product is CASSLVSEETQYF. The chain links TRBV12-3 or TRBV12-4 to TRBJ2-5; D not resolved. The CDR3 consists of 13 residues. With 5 bases removed from V and 3 bases from J, the gap between germline ends came to 10 bases.

There are many counts of this clonotype. The genes are TRBV2 and TRBJ2-1; tentative D call: TRBD2 (6 bases). V lost 5 bases and J lost 8, with 13 bases in between. Germline CDR1 and CDR2: SNHLY and FYNNEI. The CDR3 consists of 13 residues. CDR3 sequence: CASSPLGLYEQFF. The CDR3 DNA sequence: TGTGCCAGCAGTCCTCTGGGACTTTATGAGCAGTTCTTC.

As regards this clonotype: Germline and junction disagree at one end, which may indicate a read error. V is TRBV5-1 and J is TRBJ2-1; D is ambiguous. Germline assignment: CDR1 SGHRS and CDR2 YFSETQ. The CDR3 runs to 12 residues. The CDR3 reads CASQAPTNEQSF. In nucleotides, the CDR3 is TGCGCCAGTCAAGCCCCTACCAATGAGCAGTCCTTC.

Ten or more counts support this clonotype. At one end, the junction sequence differs from germline, possibly due to a read error. The V and J genes are TRBV20-1 and TRBJ1-1; possible D gene TRBD1, 6 bases. Germline V gene sequence: CDR1 DFQATT, CDR2 SNEGSKA (reference sequence). The length of the CDR3 is 14 residues. DNA of the CDR3: TGCAGTGCTAGAGGCGGAGTAGAACAGGGAGTGGTCCCTTTT. Amino acid sequence: CSARGGVEQGVVPF.